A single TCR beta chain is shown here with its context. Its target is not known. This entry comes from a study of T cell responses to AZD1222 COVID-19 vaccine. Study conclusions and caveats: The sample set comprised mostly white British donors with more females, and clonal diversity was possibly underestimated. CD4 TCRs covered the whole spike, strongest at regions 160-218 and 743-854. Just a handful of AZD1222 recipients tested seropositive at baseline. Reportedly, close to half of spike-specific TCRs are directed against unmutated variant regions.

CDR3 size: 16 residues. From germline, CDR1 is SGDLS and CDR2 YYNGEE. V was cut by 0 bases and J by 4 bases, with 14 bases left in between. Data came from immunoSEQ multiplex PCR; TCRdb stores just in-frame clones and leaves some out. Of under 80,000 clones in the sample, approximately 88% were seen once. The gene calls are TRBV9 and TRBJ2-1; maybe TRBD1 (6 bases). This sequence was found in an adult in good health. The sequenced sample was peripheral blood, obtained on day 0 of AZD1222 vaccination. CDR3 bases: TGTGCCAGCAGCGTAGCAGGCAGGGGCGCTTACAATGAGCAGTTCTTC. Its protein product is CASSVAGRGAYNEQFF.